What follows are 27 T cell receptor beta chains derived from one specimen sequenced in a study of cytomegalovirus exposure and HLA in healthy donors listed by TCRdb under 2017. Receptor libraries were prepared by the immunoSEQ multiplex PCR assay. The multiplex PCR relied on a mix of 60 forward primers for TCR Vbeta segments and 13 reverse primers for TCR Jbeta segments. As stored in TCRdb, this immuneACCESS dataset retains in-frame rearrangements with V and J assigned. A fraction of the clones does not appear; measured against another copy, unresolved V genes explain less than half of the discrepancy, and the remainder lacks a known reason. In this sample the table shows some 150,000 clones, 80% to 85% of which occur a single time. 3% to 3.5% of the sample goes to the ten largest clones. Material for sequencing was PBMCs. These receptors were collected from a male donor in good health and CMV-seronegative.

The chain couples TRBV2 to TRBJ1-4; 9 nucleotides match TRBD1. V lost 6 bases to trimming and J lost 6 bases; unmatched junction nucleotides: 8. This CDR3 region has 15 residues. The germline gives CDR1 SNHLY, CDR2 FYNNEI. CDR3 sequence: CASRGGTGLDEKLFF. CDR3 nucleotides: TGTGCCAGCAGGGGAGGGACAGGGTTGGATGAAAAACTGTTTTTT.

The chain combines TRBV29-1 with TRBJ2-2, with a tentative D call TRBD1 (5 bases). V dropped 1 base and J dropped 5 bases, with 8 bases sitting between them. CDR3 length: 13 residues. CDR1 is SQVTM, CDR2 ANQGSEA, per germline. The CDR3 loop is CSVEAKGTGELFF. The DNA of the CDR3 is TGCAGCGTTGAAGCCAAGGGGACCGGGGAGCTGTTTTTT.

This CDR3 reads CASSFGSYTEAFF. DNA of the CDR3: TGTGCCAGCAGTTTCGGTTCTTACACTGAAGCTTTCTTT. The V and J genes are TRBV25-1 and TRBJ1-1; no clear D. V lost 5 bases, J lost 3 bases, and 10 bases lay in between. This CDR3 has 13 amino acids. The V gene's germline CDR1 is MGHDK and CDR2 SYGVNS.

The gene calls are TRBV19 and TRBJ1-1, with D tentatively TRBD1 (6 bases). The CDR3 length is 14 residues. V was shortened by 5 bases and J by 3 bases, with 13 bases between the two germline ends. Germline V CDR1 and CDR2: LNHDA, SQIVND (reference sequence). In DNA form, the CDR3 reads TGTGCCAGTAGTTCAGGGGAGGGGGACACTGAAGCTTTCTTT. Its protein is CASSSGEGDTEAFF. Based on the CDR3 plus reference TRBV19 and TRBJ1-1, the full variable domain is DGGITQSPKYLFRKEGQNVTLSCEQNLNHDAMYWYRQDPGQGLRLIYYSQIVNDFQKGDIAEGYSVSREKKESFPLTVTSAQKNPTAFYLCASSSGEGDTEAFFGQGTRLTVV.

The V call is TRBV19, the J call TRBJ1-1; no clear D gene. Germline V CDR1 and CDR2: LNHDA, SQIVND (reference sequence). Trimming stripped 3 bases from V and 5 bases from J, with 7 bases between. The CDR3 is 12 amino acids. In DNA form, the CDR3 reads TGTGCCAGTAGTATTGGGGAGACTGAAGCTTTCTTT. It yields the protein CASSIGETEAFF.

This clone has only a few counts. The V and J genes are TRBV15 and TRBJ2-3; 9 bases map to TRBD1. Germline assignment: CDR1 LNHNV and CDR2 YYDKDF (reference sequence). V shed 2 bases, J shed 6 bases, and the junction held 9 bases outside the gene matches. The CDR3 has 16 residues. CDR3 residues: CATSRIGGQGADTQYF. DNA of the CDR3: TGTGCCACCAGCAGAATTGGGGGACAGGGAGCGGATACGCAGTATTTT.

For the CDR3, the DNA is TGTGCCAGCTCACCACCTTTGGGGGGAAGAGGCGATGAGCAGTTCTTC. Translated, it gives CASSPPLGGRGDEQFF. The chain has TRBV18 and TRBJ2-1, with D maybe TRBD2 (6 bases). The CDR3 contains 16 residues. The germline V gene has CDR1 KGHSH and CDR2 LQKENI. V dropped 0 bases and J dropped 8 bases, with 17 bases sitting between them.

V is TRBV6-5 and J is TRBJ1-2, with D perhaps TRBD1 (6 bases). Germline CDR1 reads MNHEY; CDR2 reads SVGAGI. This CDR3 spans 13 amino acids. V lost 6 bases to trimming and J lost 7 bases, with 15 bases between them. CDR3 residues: CASRIQGICGYTF. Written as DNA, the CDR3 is TGTGCCAGCAGAATACAGGGAATTTGTGGCTACACCTTC.

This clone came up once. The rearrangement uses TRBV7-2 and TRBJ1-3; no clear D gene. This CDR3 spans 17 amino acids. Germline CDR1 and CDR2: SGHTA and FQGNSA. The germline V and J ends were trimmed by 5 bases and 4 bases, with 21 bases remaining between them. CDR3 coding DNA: TGTGCCAGCAGCCCTGAGGGCTTGAGAGGCAGGGGAAACACCATATATTTT. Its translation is CASSPEGLRGRGNTIYF.

CDR3 coding DNA: TGTGCCAGTAGTATAGCACTAGCGGGAGCCGGGGAGCTGTTTTTT. Residues: CASSIALAGAGELFF. V and J are TRBV19 and TRBJ2-2; the match to TRBD2 covers 11 bases. The ends lost 1 base at V and 6 bases at J; junction bases unmatched: 1. From germline, CDR1 is LNHDA and CDR2 SQIVND (reference sequence). The CDR3 covers 15 residues.

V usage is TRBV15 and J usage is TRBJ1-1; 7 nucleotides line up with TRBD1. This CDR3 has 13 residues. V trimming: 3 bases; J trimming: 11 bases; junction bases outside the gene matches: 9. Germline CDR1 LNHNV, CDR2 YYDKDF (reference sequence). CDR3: CATSRHDRESAFF. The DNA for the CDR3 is TGTGCCACCAGCAGGCACGACAGGGAGTCGGCTTTCTTT.

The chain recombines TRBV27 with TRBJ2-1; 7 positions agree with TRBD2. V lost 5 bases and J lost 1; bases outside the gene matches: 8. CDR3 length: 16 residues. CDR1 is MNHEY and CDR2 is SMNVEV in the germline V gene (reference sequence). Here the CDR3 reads CASSLARGDSYNEQFF. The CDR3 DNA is TGTGCCAGCAGTCTCGCCCGGGGGGATTCCTACAATGAGCAGTTCTTC.

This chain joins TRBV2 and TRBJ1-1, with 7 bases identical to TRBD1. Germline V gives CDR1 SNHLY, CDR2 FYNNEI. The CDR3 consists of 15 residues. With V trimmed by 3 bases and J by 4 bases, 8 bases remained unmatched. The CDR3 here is CASSDEGAQVTEAFF. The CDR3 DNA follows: TGTGCCAGCAGTGATGAGGGGGCGCAGGTCACTGAAGCTTTCTTT.

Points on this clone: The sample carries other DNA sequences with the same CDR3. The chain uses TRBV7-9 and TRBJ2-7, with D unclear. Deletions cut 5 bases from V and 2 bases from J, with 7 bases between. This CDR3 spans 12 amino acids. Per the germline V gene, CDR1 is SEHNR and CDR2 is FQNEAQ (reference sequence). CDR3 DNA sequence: TGTGCCAGCAGCCCCACTCCCTACGAGCAGTACTTC. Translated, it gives CASSPTPYEQYF. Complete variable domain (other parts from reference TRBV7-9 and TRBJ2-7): DTGVSQNPRHKITKRGQNVTFRCDPISEHNRLYWYRQTLGQGPEFLTYFQNEAQLEKSRLLSDRFSAERPKGSFSTLEIQRTEQGDSAMYLCASSPTPYEQYFGPGTRLTVT.

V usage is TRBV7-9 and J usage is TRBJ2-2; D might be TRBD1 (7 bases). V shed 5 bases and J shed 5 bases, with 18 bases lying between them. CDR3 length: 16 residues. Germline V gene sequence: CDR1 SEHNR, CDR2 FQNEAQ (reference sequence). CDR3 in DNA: TGTGCCAGCAGCCTCCGACAGGGAGGAGGTACCGGGGAGCTGTTTTTT. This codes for CASSLRQGGGTGELFF.

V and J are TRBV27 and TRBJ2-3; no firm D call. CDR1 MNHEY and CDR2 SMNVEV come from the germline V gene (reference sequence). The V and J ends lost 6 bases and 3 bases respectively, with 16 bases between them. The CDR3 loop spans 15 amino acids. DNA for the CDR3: TGTGCCAGCAGAAGAGCTGGTCTGGTGACAGATACGCAGTATTTT. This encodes CASRRAGLVTDTQYF.

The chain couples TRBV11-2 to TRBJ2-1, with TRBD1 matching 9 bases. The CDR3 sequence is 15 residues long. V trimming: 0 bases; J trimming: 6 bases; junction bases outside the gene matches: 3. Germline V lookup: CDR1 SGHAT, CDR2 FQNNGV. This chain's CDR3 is CASSLEETGGNEQFF. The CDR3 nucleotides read TGTGCCAGCAGCTTAGAAGAGACAGGGGGCAATGAGCAGTTCTTC.

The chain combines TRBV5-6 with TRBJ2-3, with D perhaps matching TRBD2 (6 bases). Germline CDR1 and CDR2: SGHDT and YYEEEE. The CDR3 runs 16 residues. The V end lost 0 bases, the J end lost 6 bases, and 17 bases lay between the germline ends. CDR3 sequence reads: CASSLAREEWPDTQYF. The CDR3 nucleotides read TGTGCCAGCAGCTTGGCCAGGGAGGAGTGGCCGGATACGCAGTATTTT.

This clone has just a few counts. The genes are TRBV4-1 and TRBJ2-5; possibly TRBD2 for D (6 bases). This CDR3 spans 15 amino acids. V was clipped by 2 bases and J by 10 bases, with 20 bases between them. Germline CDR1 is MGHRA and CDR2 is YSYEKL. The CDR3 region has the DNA TGCGCCAGCAGCCAATATATCGGGAGTGACCCGGGCCAGTACTTC. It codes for CASSQYIGSDPGQYF.

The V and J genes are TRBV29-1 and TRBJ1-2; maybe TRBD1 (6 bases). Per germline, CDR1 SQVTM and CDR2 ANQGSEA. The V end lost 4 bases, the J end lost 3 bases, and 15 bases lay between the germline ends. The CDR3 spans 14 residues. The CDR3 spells CSVGGEGVDYGYTF. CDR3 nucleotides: TGCAGCGTTGGGGGTGAGGGGGTGGACTATGGCTACACCTTC.

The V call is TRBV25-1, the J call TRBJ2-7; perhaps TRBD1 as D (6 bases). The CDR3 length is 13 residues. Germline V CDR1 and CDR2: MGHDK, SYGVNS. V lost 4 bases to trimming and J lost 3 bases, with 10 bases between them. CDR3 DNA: TGTGCCAGCAGTGGGAAACAGGGCTACGAGCAGTACTTC. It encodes CASSGKQGYEQYF.

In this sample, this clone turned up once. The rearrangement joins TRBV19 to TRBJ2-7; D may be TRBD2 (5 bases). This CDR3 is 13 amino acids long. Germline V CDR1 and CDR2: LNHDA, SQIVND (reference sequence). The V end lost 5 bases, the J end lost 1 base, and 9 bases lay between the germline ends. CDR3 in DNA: TGTGCCAGTAGTGCTAGCCTATCCTACGAGCAGTACTTC. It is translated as CASSASLSYEQYF.

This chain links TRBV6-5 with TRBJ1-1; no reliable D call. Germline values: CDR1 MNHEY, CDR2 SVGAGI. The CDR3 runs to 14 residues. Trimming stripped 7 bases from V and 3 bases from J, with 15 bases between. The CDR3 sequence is CASKFEFGYTEAFF. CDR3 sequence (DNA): TGTGCCAGCAAGTTCGAGTTCGGGTACACTGAAGCTTTCTTT.

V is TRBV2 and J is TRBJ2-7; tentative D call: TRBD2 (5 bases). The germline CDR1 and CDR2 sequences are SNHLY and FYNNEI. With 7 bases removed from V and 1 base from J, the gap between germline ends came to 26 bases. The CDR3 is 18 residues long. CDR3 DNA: TGTGCCAGCATCCCCCGGGGTGGCGAAGGTTTCGGTTCCTACGAGCAGTACTTC. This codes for CASIPRGGEGFGSYEQYF.

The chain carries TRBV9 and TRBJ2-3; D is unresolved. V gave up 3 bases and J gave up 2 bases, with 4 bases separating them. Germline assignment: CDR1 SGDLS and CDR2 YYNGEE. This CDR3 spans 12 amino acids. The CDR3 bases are TGTGCCAGCAGCGACTACACAGATACGCAGTATTTT. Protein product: CASSDYTDTQYF.

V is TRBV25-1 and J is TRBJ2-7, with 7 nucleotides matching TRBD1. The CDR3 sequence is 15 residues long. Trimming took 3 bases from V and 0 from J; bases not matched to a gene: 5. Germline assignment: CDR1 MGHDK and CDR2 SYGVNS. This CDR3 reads CASSDRQGDSYEQYF. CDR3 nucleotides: TGTGCCAGCAGTGATAGGCAGGGGGACTCCTACGAGCAGTACTTC.

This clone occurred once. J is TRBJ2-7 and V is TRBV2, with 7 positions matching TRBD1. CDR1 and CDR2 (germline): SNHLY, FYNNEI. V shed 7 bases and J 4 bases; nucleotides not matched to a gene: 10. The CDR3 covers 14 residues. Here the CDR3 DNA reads TGTGCCAGCAAATTGACAGGGTTGAGGTACGAGCAGTACTTC. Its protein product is CASKLTGLRYEQYF.